The present TCR beta chain was sequenced within a study of regulatory T cells in long-lasting Graves disease. Study results and caveats: A greater number of public clonotypes (about 3,000) was shared by persistent patients than by new patients (around 1,000).

The V gene's germline CDR1 is SGHRS and CDR2 YFSETQ. V dropped 1 base and J dropped 3 bases, with 5 bases sitting between them. The CDR3 is made up of 12 amino acids. Documented time point: persistent/refractory GD, antithyroid drugs over 5 years with positive TRAb. Extracted PBMC RNA gave rise to the TCR library. A word on this clonotype: The antigen remains undetermined.

Investigators prepared the TCR beta libraries by applying iRepertoire HTBI primers and Arm-PCR of CDR3 regions. Using its own MiXCR run on the multiplex PCR reads, TCRdb lists one record per CDR3 protein. Of hundreds of thousands of distinct CDR3 sequences in the sample, less than 25% were seen once. This TCR came from a female donor with Graves disease. Sequenced here: peripheral blood mononuclear cells (PBMCs), sampled when the disease was refractory, from a patient treated with antithyroid drugs. The rearrangement joins TRBV5-1 to TRBJ2-7; D is unresolved. CDR3 in DNA: TGCGCCAGCAGCTTGCCCAACTACGAGCAGTACTTC. Its protein is CASSLPNYEQYF.